The sequence of this TCR beta chain was determined in a study of CD8+ T cells in alopecia areata. RNA, once extracted, was reverse transcribed into cDNA for use as the sequencing template. Profiled with immunoSEQ multiplex PCR; TCRdb holds only in-frame clones, not every one. Of some 120,000 clones listed, around 45% are singletons. With 2 bases removed from V and 4 bases from J, the gap between germline ends came to 17 bases. The CDR3 totals 16 residues. The V gene's germline CDR1 is SQVTM and CDR2 ANQGSEA. This TCR came from a human donor with alopecia areata. V gene TRBV29-1 combines with J gene TRBJ2-2; D is perhaps TRBD1 (7 bases). The material sequenced was NKG2D-low CD8+ T cells sorted from blood. Written as DNA, the CDR3 is TGCAGCGTTGAAACGGTGCGGCAGGGGGGCACCGGGGAGCTGTTTTTT. Protein: CSVETVRQGGTGELFF.